Below, 18 T cell receptor beta chains from the same sample are listed, as sequenced in a study of blood T cell repertoires in COVID-19. The protocol was immunoSEQ multiplex PCR, while the TCRdb copy is restricted to in-frame clones and leaves out a portion. The sample contains fewer than 250,000 clones, approximately 86% of which appear only once. The material sequenced was PBMCs or T cells enriched from blood (not recorded which). The receptor source for this set is a woman aged 40-49 years with acute COVID-19.

The chain carries TRBV7-3 and TRBJ2-1, with 9 bases fitting TRBD2. The CDR3 extends over 15 amino acids. The germline V gene has CDR1 SGHTA and CDR2 FQGTGA. The ends lost 1 base at V and 5 bases at J; junction bases unmatched: 3. The CDR3 sequence is CASSLIGLANNEQFF. CDR3 coding DNA: TGTGCCAGCAGCTTAATAGGACTAGCGAACAATGAGCAGTTCTTC.

This clone was seen once. V usage is TRBV28 and J usage is TRBJ2-7, with D unclear. With 5 bases removed from V and 1 base from J, the gap between germline ends came to 6 bases. The germline V gene encodes CDR1 MDHEN and CDR2 SYDVKM. There are 12 residues in the CDR3. This CDR3 reads CASSVESYEQYF. DNA for the CDR3: TGTGCCAGCAGTGTAGAATCCTACGAGCAGTACTTC.

This clone is a singleton in its sample. The J gene is TRBJ2-3, the V gene TRBV28; 8 bases are shared with TRBD2. The germline V gene encodes CDR1 MDHEN and CDR2 SYDVKM. V dropped 6 bases and J dropped 0; count of bases not matched to a gene: 2. The CDR3 is made up of 14 amino acids. The CDR3 coding sequence is TGTGCCAGCAGCAGACTAGCGAGCACAGATACGCAGTATTTT. This translates into CASSRLASTDTQYF.

The rearrangement joins TRBV19 to TRBJ2-1; 9 positions match TRBD2. This CDR3 comprises 16 residues. Looked up from germline, CDR1 is LNHDA and CDR2 is SQIVND (reference sequence). V lost 3 bases, J lost 7 bases, and 10 bases stayed unmatched. The DNA of the CDR3 is TGTGCCAGTAGTATCCCCGGGCTAGCGGGACGGAATGAGCAGTTCTTC. Translating gives CASSIPGLAGRNEQFF.

The J gene is TRBJ2-1, the V gene TRBV18; possibly TRBD1 for D (5 bases). The CDR3 is 14 amino acids. V lost 5 bases and J lost 7, with 15 bases in between. In germline, CDR1 is KGHSH, CDR2 LQKENI. For the CDR3, the DNA is TGTGCCAGCTCAGACGACTCAAAGGGGAATGAGCAGTTCTTC. It is translated as CASSDDSKGNEQFF. Full variable domain (remainder filled in from reference TRBV18 and TRBJ2-1): NAGVMQNPRHLVRRRGQEARLRCSPMKGHSHVYWYRQLPEEGLKFMVYLQKENIIDESGMPKERFSAEFPKEGPSILRIQQVVRGDSAAYFCASSDDSKGNEQFFGPGTRLTVL.

The V gene is TRBV5-1, the J gene TRBJ1-2; D possibly corresponds to TRBD1 (5 bases). Germline V gene sequence: CDR1 SGHRS, CDR2 YFSETQ. The CDR3 loop spans 13 amino acids. Trimming removed 4 bases from V and 2 bases from J, with 9 bases in between. The CDR3 here is CASSPTANYGYTF. The CDR3 DNA reads TGCGCCAGCAGCCCGACAGCCAACTATGGCTACACCTTC.

With respect to this clone: This sample also contains other DNA sequences that code for the same CDR3. This chain uses TRBV5-1 with TRBJ1-1; 9 nucleotides agree with TRBD1. The germline gives CDR1 SGHRS, CDR2 YFSETQ. The CDR3 contains 14 residues. Germline trimming cut 4 bases from V and 5 bases from J; bases unmatched to any gene: 6. CDR3 in DNA: TGCGCCAGCAGCCTAACAGGGGGCTATACTGAAGCTTTCTTT. Protein sequence: CASSLTGGYTEAFF.

This clone was counted a few times. The V and J genes are TRBV28 and TRBJ2-7; D remains ambiguous. CDR1 and CDR2 from the germline V gene are MDHEN and SYDVKM. This CDR3 is built from 15 residues. V lost 4 bases, J lost 4 bases, and 17 bases lay in between. The CDR3 here is CASSSPSSASYEQYF. CDR3 coding DNA: TGTGCCAGCAGTTCCCCCTCCAGCGCGAGTTACGAGCAGTACTTC.

The chain couples TRBV4-1 to TRBJ1-2, with a weak D call TRBD1 (6 bases). This CDR3 has 15 residues. Germline CDR1 is MGHRA and CDR2 is YSYEKL. V lost 3 bases and J 2 bases, leaving 13 bases between the germline ends. For the CDR3, the DNA is TGCGCCAGCAGCCAGGTACGGACAGTCAACTATGGCTACACCTTC. Translation gives CASSQVRTVNYGYTF.

The rearrangement joins TRBV28 to TRBJ1-6; 9 bases line up with TRBD1. V dropped 7 bases and J dropped 9; count of bases not matched to a gene: 10. This CDR3 is 15 amino acids long. Germline CDR1 is MDHEN and CDR2 is SYDVKM. Here the CDR3 DNA reads TGTGCCAGCATAGCTCCGGGACAGGGAAGTTCACCCCTCCACTTT. Its translation: CASIAPGQGSSPLHF.

V gene TRBV5-1 combines with J gene TRBJ2-5, with 7 bases fitting TRBD1. This CDR3 spans 14 amino acids. The trim removed 4 bases at V and 5 bases at J, leaving 8 bases unmatched. Germline V lookup: CDR1 SGHRS, CDR2 YFSETQ. CDR3 bases: TGCGCCAGCAGCGTCGGGACAGTGGGGGAGACCCAGTACTTC. Translation gives CASSVGTVGETQYF.

The chain carries TRBV18 and TRBJ2-7; TRBD2 matches 12 bases. This CDR3 contains 15 residues. Germline loops: CDR1 KGHSH, CDR2 LQKENI. Trimming removed 3 bases from V and 7 bases from J; junction bases left unmatched: 7. DNA for the CDR3: TGTGCCAGCTCACCTCTAGCGGGAGGGCAGGTTGAGCAGTACTTC. Translating gives CASSPLAGGQVEQYF.

A word on this clone: Compared with germline, one end of the junction differs, possibly owing to a read error. The V and J genes are TRBV7-9 and TRBJ1-1; D gene unclear. Per germline, CDR1 SEHNR and CDR2 FQNEAQ (reference sequence). This CDR3 contains 12 residues. The CDR3 nucleotides are TGTGCCAGCAGCTTAGCAAACAGTGAAGCTTTCTTT. This sequence encodes CASSLANSEAFF. Looking up the rest from reference TRBV7-9 and TRBJ1-1 gives the full variable domain: DTGVSQNPRHKITKRGQNVTFRCDPISEHNRLYWYRQTLGQGPEFLTYFQNEAQLEKSRLLSDRFSAERPKGSFSTLEIQRTEQGDSAMYLCASSLANSEAFFGQGTRLTVV.

The chain is built from TRBV13 and TRBJ1-3; the D is unclear. The germline V and J ends were trimmed by 5 bases and 4 bases, with 15 bases remaining between them. The CDR3 has 15 residues. CDR1 is PRHDT and CDR2 is FYEKMQ in the germline V gene (reference sequence). The CDR3 sequence is CASSRPSEAGNTIYF. The CDR3 coding sequence is TGTGCCAGCAGCCGTCCCTCGGAGGCGGGAAACACCATATATTTT.

The rearrangement uses TRBV27 and TRBJ2-7; D is unresolved. V was pared by 4 bases and J by 6 bases, with 4 bases between. Germline CDR1 MNHEY, CDR2 SMNVEV (reference sequence). The CDR3 spans 10 residues. CDR3 DNA: TGTGCCAGCAGTTGGCCCGAGCAGTACTTC. It codes for CASSWPEQYF.

This clone showed up just a few times. The chain employs TRBV28 and TRBJ2-7, with 12 bases matching TRBD2. The germline CDR1 and CDR2 sequences are MDHEN and SYDVKM. V dropped 5 bases and J dropped 4; count of bases not matched to a gene: 6. There are 15 residues in the CDR3. The CDR3 DNA reads TGTGCCAGCAGTCCGGAGACTAGCGGGAGTTACGAGCAGTACTTC. This sequence encodes CASSPETSGSYEQYF. The full variable domain, rest sourced from reference TRBV28 and TRBJ2-7, is DVKVTQSSRYLVKRTGEKVFLECVQDMDHENMFWYRQDPGLGLRLIYFSYDVKMKEKGDIPEGYSVSREKKERFSLILESASTNQTSMYLCASSPETSGSYEQYFGPGTRLTVT.

The rearrangement uses TRBV12-3 or TRBV12-4 and TRBJ2-3; no reliable D call. V was cut by 6 bases and J by 5 bases, with 6 bases left in between. This CDR3 is 11 amino acids long. CDR3 bases: TGTGCCAGCAGATTTAAAGATACGCAGTATTTT. It specifies CASRFKDTQYF.

The genes are TRBV9 and TRBJ2-2; 11 positions match TRBD2. This CDR3 region has 15 residues. CDR1 is SGDLS and CDR2 is YYNGEE in the germline V gene. Germline trimming cut 1 base from V and 7 bases from J; bases unmatched to any gene: 3. The CDR3 region is CASSVTSGSVGELFF. CDR3 sequence (DNA): TGTGCCAGCAGCGTAACTAGCGGGAGTGTCGGGGAGCTGTTTTTT.